A selection of T cell receptor beta chains follows, all from one sample in a study of cytomegalovirus exposure and HLA in healthy donors. The table came from immunoSEQ multiplex PCR; TCRdb's copy has only in-frame clones and leaves some out. The repertoire holds 110,000 to 150,000 clones, about nine tenths seen once, with about 0.64% in the top ten. The material sequenced was PBMCs. The receptors were gathered from a young man in good health and CMV-seronegative. Each CDR3 is given with its conserved first and last residue. A D gene is named only where the DNA matches it firmly. Size is stated for part of the rows, as once, few or many counts, or as a class when the clone is expanded.

>NA|TRBJ2-5|TRBV21-1|NA
CASTLRASGRRTQYF
TGTGCCAGCACCCTGAGGGCTAGCGGGAGGCGGACCCAGTACTTC
>NA|TRBJ1-4|TRBV7-9|NA
CASSLNGGATNEKLFF
TGTGCCAGCAGCTTAAACGGGGGAGCAACTAATGAAAAACTGTTTTTT
>TRBD1|TRBJ2-7|TRBV6-5|NA
CASQDGTGLYEQYF
TGTGCCAGCCAAGACGGGACAGGCCTCTACGAGCAGTACTTC
>NA|TRBJ2-7|TRBV30|NA
CAWSVLVGIDEQYF
TGTGCCTGGAGTGTACTGGTCGGGATCGACGAGCAGTACTTC
>TRBD2|TRBJ2-3|TRBV30|NA
CAWDLAGGPTDTQYF
TGTGCCTGGGATCTAGCGGGGGGCCCCACAGATACGCAGTATTTT
>NA|TRBJ2-2|TRBV12-5|few
CASGLVQSGELFF
TGTGCTAGTGGTTTGGTACAAAGTGGGGAGCTGTTTTTT
>NA|TRBJ2-2|TRBV6-6|NA
CASSYLATANTGELFF
TGTGCCAGCAGTTATTTGGCGACAGCGAACACCGGGGAGCTGTTTTTT
>NA|TRBJ1-4|TRBV5-1|once
CASRRDTNEKLFF
TGCGCCAGCCGAAGGGACACGAATGAAAAACTGTTTTTT
>NA|TRBJ2-2|TRBV7-9|NA
CASSLAHRSRGNTGELFF
TGTGCCAGCAGCTTAGCGCACCGGAGTCGGGGGAACACCGGGGAGCTGTTTTTT
>TRBD1|TRBJ1-1|TRBV11-2|once
CASSPGQGAGAAFF
TGTGCCAGCAGCCCGGGACAGGGGGCAGGTGCGGCTTTCTTT
>NA|TRBJ1-2|TRBV29-1|NA
CSAEGYDTYGYTF
TGCAGCGCCGAAGGTTATGACACCTATGGCTACACCTTC
>NA|TRBJ2-7|TRBV19|NA
CASSIRAEQWPLGEQYF
TGTGCCAGTAGTATAAGAGCTGAACAGTGGCCCCTCGGCGAGCAGTACTTC
>TRBD2|TRBJ2-1|TRBV14|NA
CASSRWEGPNGNEQFF
TGTGCCAGCAGCCGCTGGGAGGGACCCAACGGCAATGAGCAGTTCTTC
>NA|TRBJ2-5|TRBV7-9|once
CASSSVAGRQETQYF
TGTGCCAGCAGCTCGGTTGCGGGGAGGCAAGAGACCCAGTACTTC
>NA|TRBJ1-4|TRBV6-6|NA
CASSPSGNTPKLFF
TGTGCCAGCAGTCCCTCAGGAAATACCCCAAAACTGTTTTTT
>TRBD2|TRBJ2-5|TRBV5-4|once
CASSFGGEGETQYF
TGTGCCAGCAGCTTCGGGGGGGAGGGAGAGACCCAGTACTTC
>TRBD1|TRBJ2-7|TRBV11-3|NA
CASSPGQGRTYEQYF
TGTGCCAGCAGCCCCGGACAGGGGAGAACTTACGAGCAGTACTTC
>NA|TRBJ1-1|TRBV7-9|NA
CASSYAREGTEAFF
TGTGCCAGCAGCTACGCCAGGGAGGGCACTGAAGCTTTCTTT
>TRBD1|TRBJ2-7|TRBV29-1|NA
CSVSTGPDEQYF
TGCAGCGTATCGACAGGGCCCGACGAGCAGTACTTC
>TRBD2|TRBJ2-5|TRBV5-8|NA
CASSFSGGSQETQYF
TGTGCCAGCAGCTTTAGCGGGGGATCCCAAGAGACCCAGTACTTC
>TRBD1|TRBJ1-2|TRBV18|NA
CASSTRDSILGGYTF
TGTGCCAGCTCGACCCGGGACAGCATTCTTGGGGGCTACACCTTC
>TRBD1|TRBJ2-5|TRBV5-1|NA
CASSSEIGQGETQYF
TGCGCCAGCAGCAGCGAAATCGGACAGGGAGAGACCCAGTACTTC
>TRBD1|TRBJ2-6|TRBV7-9|NA
CASSLTGVGANVLTF
TGTGCCAGCAGCCTAACAGGGGTTGGGGCCAACGTCCTGACTTTC
>NA|TRBJ2-6|TRBV6-1|once
CASSELSGANVLTF
TGTGCCAGCAGTGAACTTTCTGGGGCCAACGTCCTGACTTTC
>TRBD2|TRBJ2-7|TRBV28|NA
CASSLVVSGSRGEQYF
TGTGCCAGCAGTTTAGTAGTTAGCGGGTCGAGGGGCGAGCAGTACTTC
>NA|TRBJ1-1|TRBV7-9|NA
CASSVTKNTEAFF
TGTGCCAGCAGCGTGACAAAGAACACTGAAGCTTTCTTT
>TRBD2|TRBJ2-1|TRBV6-5|NA
CASSYWLAGETNEQFF
TGTGCCAGCAGTTACTGGCTAGCGGGAGAAACCAATGAGCAGTTCTTC
>NA|TRBJ1-6|TRBV14|few
CASSQDLGSPLHF
TGTGCCAGCAGCCAAGATCTCGGGTCACCCCTCCACTTT
>TRBD1|TRBJ2-2|TRBV14|NA
CASSVRDRVYTGELFF
TGTGCCAGCAGCGTCCGGGACAGGGTGTACACCGGGGAGCTGTTTTTT
>NA|TRBJ1-1|TRBV7-3|NA
CASSPTHSGNTEAFF
TGTGCCAGCAGCCCCACTCATTCGGGGAACACTGAAGCTTTCTTT
>NA|TRBJ2-1|TRBV19|NA
CASSQGQRHNEQFF
TGTGCCAGTAGTCAAGGACAGAGACACAATGAGCAGTTCTTC
>NA|TRBJ2-1|TRBV5-6|once
CASSLGLGGNEQFF
TGTGCCAGCAGCTTGGGACTAGGCGGCAATGAGCAGTTCTTC
>NA|TRBJ2-1|TRBV6-4|many
CASSDSDSNEQFF
TGTGCCAGCAGTGACTCGGACAGCAATGAGCAGTTCTTC
>TRBD1|TRBJ2-2|TRBV2|NA
CASSEGTGALRGTGELFF
TGTGCCAGCAGTGAGGGGACAGGGGCCCTCCGGGGCACCGGGGAGCTGTTTTTT
>NA|TRBJ1-6|TRBV6-1|NA
CASSELQGYYNSPLHF
TGTGCCAGCAGTGAATTACAGGGTTACTATAATTCACCCCTCCACTTT
>NA|TRBJ1-2|TRBV9|NA
CASSTEDGYTF
TGTGCCAGCAGCACCGAGGATGGCTACACCTTC
>NA|TRBJ2-3|TRBV5-4|NA
CASSLEGAGTDTQYF
TGTGCCAGCAGCTTGGAGGGAGCGGGCACAGATACGCAGTATTTT
>TRBD2|TRBJ2-1|TRBV7-2|NA
CASSPGLVHEQFF
TGTGCCAGCAGCCCGGGACTAGTCCATGAGCAGTTCTTC
>TRBD2|TRBJ2-3|TRBV5-1|once
CASSLAVIAGGTDTQYF
TGCGCCAGCAGCTTGGCCGTTATAGCGGGGGGCACAGATACGCAGTATTTT
>NA|TRBJ1-4|TRBV6-4|NA
CASSTTGSPNEKLFF
TGTGCCAGCAGTACCACAGGGTCCCCTAATGAAAAACTGTTTTTT
>NA|TRBJ1-2|TRBV14|NA
CASSQDGRAVYGYTF
TGTGCCAGCAGCCAAGATGGCAGGGCAGTCTATGGCTACACCTTC
>TRBD1|TRBJ2-1|TRBV2|NA
CASIGTGVSNEQFF
TGTGCCAGCATCGGGACAGGCGTTAGCAATGAGCAGTTCTTC
>NA|TRBJ2-7|TRBV19|NA
CASSIRKGLDRSSYEQYF
TGTGCCAGTAGTATACGCAAGGGGTTGGACAGATCCTCCTACGAGCAGTACTTC